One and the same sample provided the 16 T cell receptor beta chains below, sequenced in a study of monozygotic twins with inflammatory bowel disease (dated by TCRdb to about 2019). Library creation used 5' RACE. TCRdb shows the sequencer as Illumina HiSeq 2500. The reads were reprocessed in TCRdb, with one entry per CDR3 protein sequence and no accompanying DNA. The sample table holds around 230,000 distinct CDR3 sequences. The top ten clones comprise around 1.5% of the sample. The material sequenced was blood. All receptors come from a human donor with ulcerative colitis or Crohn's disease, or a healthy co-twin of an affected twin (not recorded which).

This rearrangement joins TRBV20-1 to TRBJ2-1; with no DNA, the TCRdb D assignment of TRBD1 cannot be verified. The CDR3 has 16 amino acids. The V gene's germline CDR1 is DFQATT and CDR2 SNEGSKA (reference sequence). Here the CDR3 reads CSARDRGQDDYNEQFF.

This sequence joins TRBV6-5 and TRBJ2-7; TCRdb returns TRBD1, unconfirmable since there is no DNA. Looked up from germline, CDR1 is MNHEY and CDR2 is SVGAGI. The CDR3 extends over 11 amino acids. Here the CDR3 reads CASSTGDEQYF.

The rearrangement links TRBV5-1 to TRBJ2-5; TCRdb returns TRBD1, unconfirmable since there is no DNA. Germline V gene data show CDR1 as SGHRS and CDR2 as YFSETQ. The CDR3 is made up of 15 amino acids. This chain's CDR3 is CASSLFPGSGETQYF.

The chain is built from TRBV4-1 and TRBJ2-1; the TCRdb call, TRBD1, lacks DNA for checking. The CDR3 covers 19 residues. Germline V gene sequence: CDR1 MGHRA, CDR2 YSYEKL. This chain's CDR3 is CASSPRGQGSAYAYNEQFF.

CDR3 in amino acids: CASSFDSYGYTF. V and J are TRBV7-2 and TRBJ1-2; TCRdb's D gene call, TRBD1, goes unchecked for lack of DNA. This CDR3 is 12 amino acids long. Germline V gene data show CDR1 as SGHTA and CDR2 as FQGNSA.

CDR3 loop: CASSFDDGNTEAFF. The chain joins TRBV28 to TRBJ1-1. From germline, CDR1 is MDHEN and CDR2 SYDVKM. The CDR3 is 14 residues long.

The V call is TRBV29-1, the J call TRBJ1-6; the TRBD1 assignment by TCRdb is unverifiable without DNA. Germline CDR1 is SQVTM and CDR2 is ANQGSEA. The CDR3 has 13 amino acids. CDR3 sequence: CSVLDSRNSPLHF.

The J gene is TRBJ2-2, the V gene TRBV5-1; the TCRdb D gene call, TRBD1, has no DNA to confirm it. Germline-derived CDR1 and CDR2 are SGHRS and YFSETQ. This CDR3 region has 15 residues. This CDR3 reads CASSLGTGSFGELFF.

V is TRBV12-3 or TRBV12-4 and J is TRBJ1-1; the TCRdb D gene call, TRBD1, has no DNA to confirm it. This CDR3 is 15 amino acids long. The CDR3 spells CASSWGDRADTEAFF.

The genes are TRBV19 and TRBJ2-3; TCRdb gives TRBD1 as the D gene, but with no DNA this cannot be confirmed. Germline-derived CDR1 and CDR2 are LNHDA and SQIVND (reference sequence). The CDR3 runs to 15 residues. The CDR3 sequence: CASRVRTGGTDTQYF.

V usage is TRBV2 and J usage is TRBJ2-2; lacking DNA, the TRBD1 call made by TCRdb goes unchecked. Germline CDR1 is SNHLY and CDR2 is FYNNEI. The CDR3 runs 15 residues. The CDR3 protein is CASSPGTANTGELFF. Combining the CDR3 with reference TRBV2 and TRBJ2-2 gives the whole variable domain EPEVTQTPSHQVTQMGQEVILRCVPISNHLYFYWYRQILGQKVEFLVSFYNNEISEKSEIFDDQFSVERPDGSNFTLKIRSTKLEDSAMYFCASSPGTANTGELFFGEGSRLTVL.

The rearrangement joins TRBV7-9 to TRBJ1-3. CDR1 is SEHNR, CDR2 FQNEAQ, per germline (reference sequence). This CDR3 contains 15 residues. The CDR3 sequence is CASSEKGLKGNTIYF.

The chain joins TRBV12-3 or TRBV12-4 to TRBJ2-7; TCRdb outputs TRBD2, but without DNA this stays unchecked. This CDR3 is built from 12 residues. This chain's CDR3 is CASSVRADEQYF.

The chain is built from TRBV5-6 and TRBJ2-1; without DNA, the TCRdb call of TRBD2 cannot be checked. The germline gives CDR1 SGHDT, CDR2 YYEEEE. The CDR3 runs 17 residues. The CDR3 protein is CASSRSWRGSSYNEQFF. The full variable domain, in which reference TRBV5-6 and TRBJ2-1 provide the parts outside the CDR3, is DAGVTQSPTHLIKTRGQQVTLRCSPKSGHDTVSWYQQALGQGPQFIFQYYEEEERQRGNFPDRFSGHQFPNYSSELNVNALLLGDSALYLCASSRSWRGSSYNEQFFGPGTRLTVL.

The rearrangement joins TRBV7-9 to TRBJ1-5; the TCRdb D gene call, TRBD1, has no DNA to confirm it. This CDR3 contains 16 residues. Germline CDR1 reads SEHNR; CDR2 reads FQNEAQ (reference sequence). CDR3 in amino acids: CASSFGAGNSNQPQHF.

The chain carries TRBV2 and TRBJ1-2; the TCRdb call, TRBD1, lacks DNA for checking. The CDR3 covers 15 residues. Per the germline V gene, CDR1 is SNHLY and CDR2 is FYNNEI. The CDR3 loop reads CASTYRGLYNYGYTF. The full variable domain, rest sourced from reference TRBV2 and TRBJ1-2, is EPEVTQTPSHQVTQMGQEVILRCVPISNHLYFYWYRQILGQKVEFLVSFYNNEISEKSEIFDDQFSVERPDGSNFTLKIRSTKLEDSAMYFCASTYRGLYNYGYTFGSGTRLTVV.